This T cell receptor beta chain comes out of a study of shared clonotypes between healthy human individuals. Findings and caveats of the study: Of the naive CD4 clonotypes, around 4.9% were shared across four donors. Generally, naive subsets (rather than memory subsets) showed larger estimated richness.

The authors combined CD45RO+ cells with CCR7-negative CD45RA+ TemRA cells as CD8 memory. Turning to this clone: The antigen remains undetermined.

Using immunoSEQ multiplex PCR, the repertoire was profiled, and TCRdb retains in-frame clones only, with some absent. The table shows around 320,000 clones, with over 75% occurring only once. J was trimmed by 4 bases and V by 4 bases; bases with no gene match: 4. Germline CDR1 SGHNT, CDR2 YYREEE (reference sequence). The CDR3 runs 14 residues. The V gene is TRBV5-4, the J gene TRBJ2-7, with 11 bases identical to TRBD2. Sequenced material: memory CD8+ T cells sorted from blood. Indicated subset: CD45RO+ cells pooled with CCR7-negative TemRA cells. The receptor's source is a man between 18 and 35 years old in good health. CDR3 DNA: TGTGCCAGCAGCCTGGGACTAGCGGAGTACGAGCAGTACTTC. Protein: CASSLGLAEYEQYF.